One T cell receptor beta chain is described in this entry. TCRdb's table, derived via immunoSEQ multiplex PCR, lists solely in-frame clones and lacks some. The table shows approximately 65,000 clones, with around 96% occurring only once. This entry belongs to a study of T cell changes during pregnancy in multiple sclerosis. Looked up from germline, CDR1 is ENHRY and CDR2 is SYGVKD. V lost 4 bases, J lost 2 bases, and 12 bases lay in between. The CDR3 covers 14 residues. The clonotype was recovered from a female donor with multiple sclerosis, enrolled in a pregnancy study. The sample was CD8+ T cells from peripheral blood mononuclear cells, taken after pregnancy. The chain carries TRBV10-3 and TRBJ2-7; D is perhaps TRBD1 (5 bases). The DNA of the CDR3 is TGTGCCATCAGTGGCCAGGGATCGACCTACGAGCAGTACTTC. This translates into CAISGQGSTYEQYF.